What follows describes a single T cell receptor (beta chain). Its specificity is not known. This sample is part of a study of beta chain features in type 1 diabetes. CDR1 is LNHDA, CDR2 SQIVND, per germline (reference sequence). CDR3 length: 14 amino acids. The V and J ends lost 5 bases and 3 bases, in that order; junction bases with no gene match: 6. The whole isolated RNA underwent reverse transcription, so sequencing captured expressed TCRB transcripts. Repertoires were generated with immunoSEQ multiplex PCR, while TCRdb's copy carries only in-frame clones and drops some. The sample lists around 650,000 clones; 9.5% to 15% were seen once. Study-wide results and caveats: For Type 1 diabetes patients, all four CD4+ subsets carried TCRB CDR3s that were moderately but significantly shorter. Among type 1 diabetes patients, VDJ junctions had fewer insertions and more deletions. cDNA-based reads could over-represent cells with high TCR expression. Comparison showed that naive, central memory and Treg TCRB repertoires appeared more similar among patients than among healthy donors.

Sequencing used naive CD4+ T cells from blood. The TCR was taken from a man aged 25-45 years with type 1 diabetes. The rearrangement links TRBV19 to TRBJ2-7, with 8 bases aligning to TRBD1. The chain's CDR3 is CASSSGQGIYEQYF. DNA for the CDR3: TGTGCCAGTAGTTCTGGACAGGGAATCTACGAGCAGTACTTC. The full variable domain, its missing parts supplied by reference TRBV19 and TRBJ2-7, is DGGITQSPKYLFRKEGQNVTLSCEQNLNHDAMYWYRQDPGQGLRLIYYSQIVNDFQKGDIAEGYSVSREKKESFPLTVTSAQKNPTAFYLCASSSGQGIYEQYFGPGTRLTVT.